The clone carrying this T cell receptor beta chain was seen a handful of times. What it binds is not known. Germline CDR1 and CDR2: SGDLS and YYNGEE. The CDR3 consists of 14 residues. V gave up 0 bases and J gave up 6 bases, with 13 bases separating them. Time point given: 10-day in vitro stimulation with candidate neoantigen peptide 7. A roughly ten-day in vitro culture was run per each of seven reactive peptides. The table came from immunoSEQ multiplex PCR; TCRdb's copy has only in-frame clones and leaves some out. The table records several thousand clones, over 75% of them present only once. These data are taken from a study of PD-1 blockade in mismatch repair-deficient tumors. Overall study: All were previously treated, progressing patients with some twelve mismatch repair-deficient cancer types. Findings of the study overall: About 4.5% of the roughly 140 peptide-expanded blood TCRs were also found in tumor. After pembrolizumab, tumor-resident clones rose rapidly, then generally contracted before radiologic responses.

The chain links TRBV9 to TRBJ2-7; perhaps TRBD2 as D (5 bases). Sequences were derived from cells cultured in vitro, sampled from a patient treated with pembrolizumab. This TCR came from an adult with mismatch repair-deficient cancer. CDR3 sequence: CASSVARGGGEQYF. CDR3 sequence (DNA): TGTGCCAGCAGCGTAGCCCGAGGAGGTGGCGAGCAGTACTTC.